These 30 T cell receptor beta chains share one sample of origin, sequenced in a study of T-cell memory formation after mild COVID-19. TCRdb re-called the 5' RACE reads with MiXCR, one entry per CDR3 protein. The sample lists almost 250,000 distinct CDR3 sequences, just over 15% occurring once. Sequences were obtained from PBMCs or a T cell subset sorted from them (not recorded which). The source of these receptors is an adult woman who had mild COVID-19 (a few samples of this study predate the infection). Cell type and time point are not known.

This chain links TRBV4-1 with TRBJ1-1; D gene ambiguous. The CDR3 spans 13 residues. The germline V and J ends were trimmed by 1 base and 8 bases, with 11 bases remaining between them. Germline values: CDR1 MGHRA, CDR2 YSYEKL. The CDR3 region is CASSQGLGSEAFF. CDR3 in DNA: TGCGCCAGCAGCCAAGGACTCGGAAGCGAAGCTTTCTTT.

This clonotype was observed at least ten times. This sequence joins TRBV10-3 and TRBJ2-1, with 7 positions matching TRBD2. Germline CDR1 ENHRY, CDR2 SYGVKD. The J segment lost 8 bases and the V segment lost 6 bases, leaving 7 bases of the junction unmatched. CDR3 length: 13 residues. DNA of the CDR3: TGTGCCATCAGCCCAGCGGGGAGGGATGAGCAGTTCTTC. It yields the protein CAISPAGRDEQFF.

The J gene is TRBJ2-5, the V gene TRBV30; 7 positions match TRBD2. The CDR3 has 16 amino acids. V shed 1 base and J 1 base; nucleotides not matched to a gene: 9. Per germline, CDR1 GTSNPN and CDR2 SVGIG (reference sequence). The CDR3 coding sequence is TGTGCCTGGAGTGGGGCGGGAGTCTTACCCCAAGAGACCCAGTACTTC. As protein: CAWSGAGVLPQETQYF.

Ten or more counts support this clonotype. The CDR3 sequence is CASSARGTEAFF. DNA for the CDR3: TGCGCCAGCAGCGCCAGAGGAACTGAAGCTTTCTTT. The chain carries TRBV5-1 and TRBJ1-1; D unresolved. Germline CDR1 and CDR2: SGHRS and YFSETQ. CDR3 length: 12 residues. Trimming cost V 4 bases and J 5 bases, with 9 bases left between them.

The DNA of the CDR3 is TGCAGTGCTAGAGCCCCCTCTCGACTAGCGGGAGGGCGAATCACCTACGAGCAGTACTTC. Encoded protein: CSARAPSRLAGGRITYEQYF. The chain is built from TRBV20-1 and TRBJ2-7, with TRBD2 matching over 14 bases. CDR3 length: 20 amino acids. Per the germline V gene, CDR1 is DFQATT and CDR2 is SNEGSKA (reference sequence). The V segment lost 1 base and the J segment 2 bases; nucleotides outside the gene matches: 16.

There are a few counts of this clonotype. The chain combines TRBV9 with TRBJ2-3, with a possible D match to TRBD2 (6 bases). The germline V and J ends were trimmed by 0 bases and 0 bases, with 8 bases remaining between them. In germline, CDR1 is SGDLS, CDR2 YYNGEE. The CDR3 runs to 15 residues. CDR3 nucleotide sequence: TGTGCCAGCAGCGTAGTGGGGACTAGCACAGATACGCAGTATTTT. It specifies CASSVVGTSTDTQYF.

The gene calls are TRBV19 and TRBJ1-5; TRBD1 matches at 8 bases. The V gene's germline CDR1 is LNHDA and CDR2 SQIVND (reference sequence). There are 15 residues in the CDR3. V was pared by 3 bases and J by 4 bases, with 5 bases of the junction left unmatched. For the CDR3, the DNA is TGTGCCAGTAGTATGAGGGACAGGACTAATCAGCCCCAGCATTTT. Amino acids: CASSMRDRTNQPQHF.

J is TRBJ1-2 and V is TRBV6-5; TRBD1 aligns across 9 bases. J was trimmed by 7 bases and V by 0 bases; bases with no gene match: 3. Germline lookup yields CDR1 MNHEY and CDR2 SVGAGI. CDR3 length equals 14 residues. This CDR3 is CASSYSRTGAGYTF. The CDR3 DNA is TGTGCCAGCAGTTACTCAAGGACAGGGGCTGGCTACACCTTC.

This clonotype showed up many times. The J gene is TRBJ2-1, the V gene TRBV11-2; D unclear. Germline V lookup: CDR1 SGHAT, CDR2 FQNNGV. This CDR3 is built from 15 residues. Deletions cut 5 bases from V and 4 bases from J, with 15 bases between. CDR3 nucleotides: TGTGCCAGCAGCCCCGTCCCATCCCCATACAATGAGCAGTTCTTC. Encoded protein: CASSPVPSPYNEQFF.

J is TRBJ2-1 and V is TRBV7-6, with D hard to call. Germline values: CDR1 SGHVS, CDR2 FNYEAQ. The CDR3 contains 16 residues. Deletions cut 1 base from V and 1 base from J, with 11 bases between. The CDR3, as DNA: TGTGCCAGCAGCTTAGATGGTGCAGGTTCCTACAATGAGCAGTTCTTC. Residues: CASSLDGAGSYNEQFF.

The table lists this clonotype with a few counts. The gene calls are TRBV18 and TRBJ2-5; possibly TRBD2 for D (5 bases). There are 14 residues in the CDR3. Trimming stripped 1 base from V and 1 base from J, with 7 bases between. Germline V CDR1 and CDR2: KGHSH, LQKENI. CDR3: CASSPQLGQETQYF. CDR3 nucleotide sequence: TGTGCCAGCTCACCACAACTAGGCCAAGAGACCCAGTACTTC.

The genes are TRBV7-9 and TRBJ2-4; D ambiguous. V was pared by 5 bases and J by 3 bases, with 11 bases between. The germline V gene has CDR1 SEHNR and CDR2 FQNEAQ (reference sequence). The CDR3 consists of 14 residues. The CDR3 spells CASSVSIGKNIQYF. In DNA form, the CDR3 reads TGTGCCAGCAGCGTGTCAATAGGCAAAAACATTCAGTACTTC.

In its sample, this clonotype was seen a few times. J is TRBJ2-3 and V is TRBV7-8; 10 bases agree with TRBD2. Germline CDR1 and CDR2: SGHVS and FQNEAQ. The ends lost 2 bases at V and 5 bases at J; junction bases unmatched: 7. This CDR3 comprises 16 residues. In DNA form, the CDR3 reads TGTGCCAGCAGCTTATGGCTAGCGGGAGTGGGAGATACGCAGTATTTT. It encodes CASSLWLAGVGDTQYF.

This clonotype was seen ten or more times. The genes are TRBV12-3 or TRBV12-4 and TRBJ2-3; 8 nucleotides align to TRBD1. The ends lost 4 bases at V and 1 base at J; junction bases unmatched: 1. There are 14 residues in the CDR3. CDR3 nucleotide sequence: TGTGCCAGCAGTTGGGGACAGGGCACAGATACGCAGTATTTT. Protein product: CASSWGQGTDTQYF.

V usage is TRBV7-3 and J usage is TRBJ1-1; 8 bases agree with TRBD1. Germline V CDR1 and CDR2: SGHTA, FQGTGA. Trimming cost V 4 bases and J 1 base; bases outside gene matches: 11. This CDR3 is built from 17 residues. The CDR3 region is CASSSTLLGQANTEAFF. The CDR3 DNA reads TGTGCCAGCAGCTCTACTCTTTTGGGACAGGCGAACACTGAAGCTTTCTTT.

This clonotype was counted a few times. This chain's CDR3 is CATASTSGSAGELFF. The CDR3 DNA is TGTGCCACCGCGTCGACTAGCGGGAGCGCCGGGGAGCTGTTTTTT. The chain employs TRBV6-2 or TRBV6-3 and TRBJ2-2, with 12 nucleotides matching TRBD2. Germline V gene data show CDR1 as MNHEY and CDR2 as SVGEGT. The CDR3 is 15 amino acids. V lost 10 bases and J lost 6; bases outside the gene matches: 9.

This clonotype was seen a few times. The chain's CDR3 is CASSMLGGTKNIQYF. In DNA form, the CDR3 reads TGTGCCAGTAGTATGCTGGGTGGGACCAAAAACATTCAGTACTTC. This chain links TRBV19 with TRBJ2-4; D unclear. The CDR3 spans 15 residues. V lost 3 bases to trimming and J lost 2 bases, with 11 bases between them. CDR1 is LNHDA and CDR2 is SQIVND in the germline V gene (reference sequence).

The table lists this clonotype with a few counts. V usage is TRBV5-1 and J usage is TRBJ1-2; 7 bases fit TRBD1. CDR3 length equals 15 residues. The trim removed 4 bases at V and 5 bases at J, leaving 11 bases unmatched. CDR1 and CDR2 (germline): SGHRS, YFSETQ. The CDR3 sequence: CASSKDTGVGYGYTF. The CDR3, as DNA: TGCGCCAGCAGCAAGGACACAGGGGTAGGGTATGGCTACACCTTC. Combining the CDR3 with reference TRBV5-1 and TRBJ1-2 gives the whole variable domain KAGVTQTPRYLIKTRGQQVTLSCSPISGHRSVSWYQQTPGQGLQFLFEYFSETQRNKGNFPGRFSGRQFSNSRSEMNVSTLELGDSALYLCASSKDTGVGYGYTFGSGTRLTVV.

The chain employs TRBV20-1 and TRBJ1-6, with a tentative D call TRBD1 (5 bases). The CDR3 has 14 amino acids. The germline V gene encodes CDR1 DFQATT and CDR2 SNEGSKA (reference sequence). CDR3 loop: CYPGTQPYNSPLHF. CDR3 in DNA: TGCTATCCGGGGACCCAGCCCTATAATTCACCCCTCCACTTT.

The chain uses TRBV6-2 or TRBV6-3 and TRBJ2-5, with 10 bases aligning to TRBD2. This CDR3 region has 14 residues. The germline V gene encodes CDR1 MNHEY and CDR2 SVGEGT. J gave up 8 bases and V 6 bases, and 9 bases lay outside the gene matches. The CDR3 coding sequence is TGTGCCAGCAGCCTACTAGCGGGAAGGGATACCCAGTACTTC. Protein: CASSLLAGRDTQYF.

The genes are TRBV7-9 and TRBJ2-7, with 9 bases lining up with TRBD2. CDR1 and CDR2 (germline): SEHNR, FQNEAQ (reference sequence). The CDR3 consists of 17 residues. The V segment lost 1 base and the J segment 3 bases; nucleotides outside the gene matches: 10. The chain's CDR3 is CASSLGPLSGGYYEQYF. The DNA for the CDR3 is TGTGCCAGCAGCTTAGGACCCCTTAGCGGGGGATACTACGAGCAGTACTTC.

This rearrangement joins TRBV6-1 to TRBJ2-5, with 8 bases matching TRBD1. Germline lookup yields CDR1 MNHNS and CDR2 SASEGT. The junction had 11 bases not matched to a gene; V was cut back by 4 bases and J by 4 bases. The CDR3 is 16 residues long. The CDR3 bases are TGTGCCAGCAGTGCACAGGGGGTGGGGGGCCGAGAGACCCAGTACTTC. Residues: CASSAQGVGGRETQYF.

The table lists this clonotype with a few counts. The chain combines TRBV20-1 with TRBJ1-2; D ambiguous. The germline gives CDR1 DFQATT, CDR2 SNEGSKA (reference sequence). V was clipped by 4 bases and J by 6 bases, with 12 bases between them. The CDR3 loop spans 12 amino acids. The CDR3 sequence: CSATGLTHGYTF. The CDR3 DNA is TGCAGTGCTACAGGACTAACCCATGGCTACACCTTC.

This clonotype was observed a handful of times. The gene calls are TRBV12-3 or TRBV12-4 and TRBJ2-3; no definite D call. The CDR3 length is 12 residues. The V end lost 6 bases, the J end lost 6 bases, and 10 bases lay between the germline ends. The CDR3 protein is CASSPTVDTQYF. Here the CDR3 DNA reads TGTGCCAGCAGCCCCACAGTCGATACGCAGTATTTT.

V usage is TRBV4-1 and J usage is TRBJ1-2; TRBD1 is a possible D gene (6 bases). CDR1 is MGHRA, CDR2 YSYEKL, per germline. CDR3 length equals 14 residues. Trimming pared 1 base from V and 4 bases from J, leaving 10 bases between. The CDR3 spells CASSQGQAFYGYTF. CDR3 coding DNA: TGCGCCAGCAGCCAAGGACAGGCGTTCTATGGCTACACCTTC.

The V call is TRBV5-1, the J call TRBJ1-2; D perhaps matches TRBD1 (6 bases). This CDR3 has 14 amino acids. Trimming removed 0 bases from V and 6 bases from J, with 12 bases in between. In germline, CDR1 is SGHRS, CDR2 YFSETQ. CDR3 residues: CASSLVGGANGYTF. The CDR3 DNA reads TGCGCCAGCAGCTTGGTAGGGGGAGCCAATGGCTACACCTTC.

This clonotype was counted only a few times. The chain recombines TRBV27 with TRBJ1-1, with D possibly being TRBD1 (5 bases). Germline CDR1 is MNHEY and CDR2 is SMNVEV (reference sequence). Trimming removed 6 bases at V and 11 bases at J, with 16 bases between. The CDR3 length is 12 residues. The CDR3 DNA reads as TGTGCCAGCAGCAATACACTGGGGGAGGCTTTCTTT. It codes for CASSNTLGEAFF.

The sample holds a few counts of this clonotype. The rearrangement uses TRBV27 and TRBJ2-5; TRBD2 matches at 8 bases. Germline V lookup: CDR1 MNHEY, CDR2 SMNVEV (reference sequence). This CDR3 comprises 16 residues. Unmatched junction bases numbered 6, after V lost 1 base and J lost 2 bases. The CDR3 is CASSLLRGGPQETQYF. CDR3 DNA sequence: TGTGCCAGCAGTTTATTGCGCGGGGGGCCACAAGAGACCCAGTACTTC.

This clonotype was counted between two and nine times. This rearrangement joins TRBV20-1 to TRBJ1-5; a possible D gene is TRBD1 (5 bases). The V end lost 1 base, the J end lost 2 bases, and 30 bases lay between the germline ends. The V gene's germline CDR1 is DFQATT and CDR2 SNEGSKA (reference sequence). There are 21 residues in the CDR3. The CDR3 nucleotides read TGCAGTGCTAGAGCCCGAATATATCCTCCTTCCAGGGATGTTCGCAATCAGCCCCAGCATTTT. This sequence encodes CSARARIYPPSRDVRNQPQHF.

This clonotype has ten or more counts. The V and J genes are TRBV20-1 and TRBJ1-1; 7 nucleotides line up with TRBD1. The length of the CDR3 is 14 residues. The J segment lost 0 bases and the V segment lost 4 bases, leaving 5 bases of the junction unmatched. CDR1 DFQATT and CDR2 SNEGSKA come from the germline V gene (reference sequence). The CDR3 sequence: CSAKGQVMNTEAFF. The CDR3 DNA reads as TGCAGTGCTAAAGGACAGGTTATGAACACTGAAGCTTTCTTT.